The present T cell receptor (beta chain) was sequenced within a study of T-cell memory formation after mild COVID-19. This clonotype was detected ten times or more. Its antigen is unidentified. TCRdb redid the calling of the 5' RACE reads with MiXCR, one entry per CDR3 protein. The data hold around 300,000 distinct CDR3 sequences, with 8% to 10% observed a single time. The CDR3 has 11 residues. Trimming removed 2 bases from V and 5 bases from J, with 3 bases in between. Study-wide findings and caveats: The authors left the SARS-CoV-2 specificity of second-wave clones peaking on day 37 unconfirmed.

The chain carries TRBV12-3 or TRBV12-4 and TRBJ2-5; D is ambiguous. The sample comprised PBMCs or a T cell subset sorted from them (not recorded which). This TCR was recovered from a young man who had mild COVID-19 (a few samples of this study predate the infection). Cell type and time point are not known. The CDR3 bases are TGTGCCAGCAGTTTAATCGAGACCCAGTACTTC. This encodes CASSLIETQYF.